These T cell receptor beta chains were read from a single sample in a study of control samples from healthy donors and cancer patients. Measured with immunoSEQ multiplex PCR; TCRdb has only the in-frame clones, and not every one. The repertoire holds fewer than 200,000 clones, almost 90% seen once, with roughly 5.3% in the top ten. The sequenced material came from blood. The receptors were sampled from a woman younger than 45 in good health. Each CDR3 is given without its conserved first and last residue. Clone size, where shown, is once, few, many, or a class for clones that have expanded.

cdr3_aa: ASSSDNEQF
j_call: TRBJ2-1
v_call: TRBV7-9
clone_size: NA

cdr3_aa: ATSTGWLTDTQY
j_call: TRBJ2-3
v_call: TRBV24-1
clone_size: few

cdr3_aa: ASSLVLADTGELF
j_call: TRBJ2-2
v_call: TRBV5-1
clone_size: NA

cdr3_aa: ATSDLWDGNTGELF
j_call: TRBJ2-2
v_call: TRBV24-1
clone_size: NA

cdr3_aa: ASSSDGFNQPQH
j_call: TRBJ1-5
v_call: TRBV7-9
clone_size: NA

cdr3_aa: ASSLEFSGANVLT
j_call: TRBJ2-6
v_call: TRBV11-2
clone_size: NA

cdr3_aa: ASSLGQVISEAF
j_call: TRBJ1-1
v_call: TRBV5-1
clone_size: NA

cdr3_aa: ASEGAGSYNEQF
j_call: TRBJ2-1
v_call: TRBV6-6
clone_size: NA

cdr3_aa: ASSQDVTGEKLF
j_call: TRBJ1-4
v_call: TRBV3-1/TRBV3-2
clone_size: NA

cdr3_aa: ASSVLDCYGYT
j_call: TRBJ1-2
v_call: TRBV10-1
clone_size: NA

cdr3_aa: ASSPGQGNQPQH
j_call: TRBJ1-5
v_call: TRBV7-8
clone_size: few

cdr3_aa: ASSQRRDRPNYGYT
j_call: TRBJ1-2
v_call: TRBV4-1
clone_size: NA

cdr3_aa: ASSYGTGGLGQPQH
j_call: TRBJ1-5
v_call: TRBV6-6
clone_size: NA

cdr3_aa: ASSLGSSLIEQF
j_call: TRBJ2-1
v_call: TRBV5-6
clone_size: NA

cdr3_aa: ASSLKPGQTRRNTIY
j_call: TRBJ1-3
v_call: TRBV11-3
clone_size: NA

cdr3_aa: ASSQIRGTEAF
j_call: TRBJ1-1
v_call: TRBV27
clone_size: NA

cdr3_aa: ASSVDRTEAF
j_call: TRBJ1-1
v_call: TRBV18
clone_size: NA

cdr3_aa: ASSLTQNYGYT
j_call: TRBJ1-2
v_call: TRBV5-4
clone_size: NA

cdr3_aa: ASSIRGADSNYGYT
j_call: TRBJ1-2
v_call: TRBV19
clone_size: NA

cdr3_aa: ASSWGLNTGELF
j_call: TRBJ2-2
v_call: TRBV27
clone_size: NA

cdr3_aa: ASSRVESYEQY
j_call: TRBJ2-7
v_call: TRBV5-1
clone_size: NA

cdr3_aa: ASSPRGGSELF
j_call: TRBJ2-2
v_call: TRBV7-9
clone_size: NA

cdr3_aa: ASSSPAGGGGNEQF
j_call: TRBJ2-1
v_call: TRBV7-6
clone_size: NA

cdr3_aa: ASSVGTSPIGELF
j_call: TRBJ2-2
v_call: TRBV9
clone_size: few

cdr3_aa: ASSGTGANEQY
j_call: TRBJ2-7
v_call: TRBV3-1/TRBV3-2
clone_size: NA

cdr3_aa: ASSIRGWSPYEQY
j_call: TRBJ2-7
v_call: TRBV19
clone_size: NA

cdr3_aa: ASTGMTSGSPLH
j_call: TRBJ1-6
v_call: TRBV6-5
clone_size: once

cdr3_aa: ASSPRIGDEQF
j_call: TRBJ2-1
v_call: TRBV18
clone_size: NA